These 2 T cell receptor beta chains originate from one sample sequenced in a study of tumor-infiltrating lymphocytes in primary liver carcinoma. Co-extracting RNA and DNA was done with roughly 17-31 mg of unsorted bulk tissue as input. The researchers produced TCR beta cDNA from roughly 550 ng total RNA with a constant-region primer. Nested multiplex PCR, run for three rounds with slightly modified ARM-PCR, yielded TCR beta libraries. For around 11 cycles apiece, the opening two PCR rounds ran with TRBV1-TRBV30 forward primers and a C-beta reverse primer. Using its own MiXCR run on the multiplex PCR reads, TCRdb lists one record per CDR3 protein. The top ten clones hold around 12% of a sample with 100,000 or so distinct CDR3 sequences, around 71% of them seen once. The sample comprised liver tumor tissue from sampling region 2. The subset here: tumor region T2, inferior pole. Receptors originate from a woman aged 60-75 years with primary liver carcinoma and hepatitis B virus infection.

The chain combines TRBV28 with TRBJ2-1; D may be TRBD2 (5 bases). The CDR3 sequence is 16 residues long. The germline V and J ends were trimmed by 6 bases and 6 bases, with 21 bases remaining between them. Germline lookup yields CDR1 MDHEN and CDR2 SYDVKM. The CDR3 DNA sequence: TGTGCCAGCAGCCTAATAGCGTCAGGCACTGGCAATGAGCAGTTCTTC. It encodes CASSLIASGTGNEQFF. The variable domain in full, with the rest retrieved from reference TRBV28 and TRBJ2-1, is DVKVTQSSRYLVKRTGEKVFLECVQDMDHENMFWYRQDPGLGLRLIYFSYDVKMKEKGDIPEGYSVSREKKERFSLILESASTNQTSMYLCASSLIASGTGNEQFFGPGTRLTVL.

This chain links TRBV7-9 with TRBJ2-7, with a possible D match to TRBD2 (6 bases). The V end lost 5 bases, the J end lost 6 bases, and 14 bases lay between the germline ends. The V gene's germline CDR1 is SEHNR and CDR2 FQNEAQ (reference sequence). The CDR3 is 13 amino acids. CDR3 nucleotides: TGTGCCAGCAGCCGCGGGACCTGGGGCGAGCAGTACTTC. Translating gives CASSRGTWGEQYF.